This entry features one T cell receptor (beta chain) sequence. This specimen belongs to a study of T cells after yellow fever vaccination. Overall study context: The SMART-Seq v4 Ultra Low Input method served to prepare the low-cell-number fractions.

Template-switching 5'RACE yielded the TCR cDNA; a universal primer site and UMIs were added in the process. Via MiXCR, TCRdb re-called the 5' RACE reads, giving one row per CDR3 protein. The table shows hundreds of thousands of distinct CDR3 sequences, with about 19% occurring only once. The input for sequencing was PBMCs, taken 15 days after the yellow fever booster vaccination. The sequence was obtained from a man aged 25-45 years who received the YFV17D yellow fever vaccine.

CDR3 sequence reads: CSLGMGALTDTQYF. The CDR3 nucleotides read TGCAGCCTTGGCATGGGGGCCCTCACAGATACGCAGTATTTT. The chain couples TRBV29-1 to TRBJ2-3, with D possibly TRBD1 on 6 matching bases. The germline gives CDR1 SQVTM, CDR2 ANQGSEA. The CDR3 contains 14 residues. V dropped 8 bases and J dropped 2 bases, with 17 bases sitting between them.